This T cell receptor beta chain was observed in a study of OX40 agonist ivuxolimab in advanced cancers. Study-wide background: Previous treatment with anti-PD-1, anti-PD-L1 or anti-CTLA-4 therapy was allowed; over 35% had received some. Whole-study findings and limits: CD4+ and CD8+ T cells in blood underwent clonal expansion by week 6 at 0.1 to 3.0 mg/kg. Normalized expansion of T-cell clones was also low for some nonresponders.

A word on this clone: What it binds is not known.

Germline V gene data show CDR1 as KGHSH and CDR2 as LQKENI. The CDR3 totals 15 residues. The V and J ends lost 3 bases and 5 bases, in that order; junction bases with no gene match: 4. Here immunoSEQ multiplex PCR was the method, and the copy in TCRdb shows in-frame clones only, minus some. The profile shows 90,000 or so clones, around nine tenths of them singletons. This sequence was found in an adult with an advanced solid tumor such as melanoma, head and neck, liver or kidney cancer. Specimen: CD4+ or CD8+ T cells sorted from blood, collected in a trial of the OX40 agonist ivuxolimab. The rearrangement links TRBV18 to TRBJ2-7; 13 bases agree with TRBD2. The CDR3: CASSPFTSGRDEQYF. CDR3 DNA: TGTGCCAGCTCACCGTTCACTAGCGGGAGGGACGAGCAGTACTTC. The variable domain in full, with the rest retrieved from reference TRBV18 and TRBJ2-7, is NAGVMQNPRHLVRRRGQEARLRCSPMKGHSHVYWYRQLPEEGLKFMVYLQKENIIDESGMPKERFSAEFPKEGPSILRIQQVVRGDSAAYFCASSPFTSGRDEQYFGPGTRLTVT.